This T cell receptor beta chain is from a study of graft-versus-host responses after intestinal transplantation. Study-level background: Anti-thymocyte globulin served as induction for all recipients, who then took tacrolimus and steroids for about 3 years. Study observations and caveats: In recipient marrow, GvH clones were found, and some appeared first in ileum or blood. The study associated peak circulating GvH clone levels with early post-transplant HvG declines.

Libraries were prepared by immunoSEQ multiplex PCR; TCRdb keeps only in-frame clonotypes and omits some of them. The data contain tens of thousands of clones, around 90% of them singletons. The CDR3 covers 16 residues. Germline assignment: CDR1 SGHAT and CDR2 FQNNGV. V was clipped by 4 bases and J by 2 bases; unmatched bases: 11. In the case of this clone: Its antigen is not identified.

The sample here was PBMCs, taken 26 days after transplant. The rearrangement joins TRBV11-2 to TRBJ2-7; 7 bases fit TRBD2. The receptor was isolated from a human patient who received an intestinal transplant, so some T cells may come from the graft donor. The CDR3 sequence is CASSSTSGLGTYEQYF. For the CDR3, the DNA is TGTGCCAGCAGCTCAACGTCAGGACTAGGAACCTACGAGCAGTACTTC.